This T cell receptor beta chain is drawn from a study of early T cells in non-severe SARS-CoV-2 infection. Study-wide context: Unsorted whole blood bulk RNA was sequenced, with unpaired chains. Study results and caveats: There was a bias toward anti-spike CD8 responses in VDJdb matching, which missed private and CD4 specificities.

Concerning this clonotype: The antigen is undetermined.

Trimming shortened V by 6 bases and J by 0 bases, and 13 bases separated the two germline ends. Germline V CDR1 and CDR2: DFQATT, SNEGSKA (reference sequence). This CDR3 is 14 amino acids long. Individual cDNA molecules received unique molecular identifiers during library preparation. One entry per CDR3 protein, called by TCRdb with MiXCR from the 5' RACE reads. This repertoire shows more than 20,000 distinct CDR3 sequences, roughly 4.2% found once; its top ten account for approximately 4%. This sequence joins TRBV20-1 and TRBJ2-3, with D tentatively TRBD2 (7 bases). The sequenced sample was whole blood. This TCR was recovered from an adult who was a healthcare worker with PCR-confirmed SARS-CoV-2 infection or an uninfected control (not recorded which). DNA of the CDR3: TGCAGTGCGGTCGGGGGGCTAAGCACAGATACGCAGTATTTT. It is translated as CSAVGGLSTDTQYF.